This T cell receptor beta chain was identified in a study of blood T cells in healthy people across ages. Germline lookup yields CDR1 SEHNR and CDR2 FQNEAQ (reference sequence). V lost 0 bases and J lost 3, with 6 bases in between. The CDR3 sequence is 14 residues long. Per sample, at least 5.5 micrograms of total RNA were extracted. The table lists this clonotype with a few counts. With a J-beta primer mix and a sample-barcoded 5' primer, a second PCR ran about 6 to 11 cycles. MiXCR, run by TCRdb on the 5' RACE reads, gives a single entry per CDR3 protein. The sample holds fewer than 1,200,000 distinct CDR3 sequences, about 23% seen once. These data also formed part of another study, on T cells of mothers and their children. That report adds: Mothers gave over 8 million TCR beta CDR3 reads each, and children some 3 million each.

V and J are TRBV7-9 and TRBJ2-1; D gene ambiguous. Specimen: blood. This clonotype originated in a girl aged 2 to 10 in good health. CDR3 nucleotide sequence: TGTGCCAGCAGCTTAGCAAAGGACTACAATGAGCAGTTCTTC. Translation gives CASSLAKDYNEQFF.